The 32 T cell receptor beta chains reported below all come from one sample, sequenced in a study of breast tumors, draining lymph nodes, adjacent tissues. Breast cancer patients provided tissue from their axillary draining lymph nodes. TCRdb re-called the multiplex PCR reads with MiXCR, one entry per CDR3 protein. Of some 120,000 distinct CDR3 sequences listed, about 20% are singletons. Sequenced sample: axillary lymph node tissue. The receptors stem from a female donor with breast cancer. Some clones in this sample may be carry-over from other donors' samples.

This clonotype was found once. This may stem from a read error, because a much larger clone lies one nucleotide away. CDR3 amino acids: CASKVLAGVQETQYF. The CDR3 DNA reads TGTGCCAGCAAGGTACTAGCGGGAGTGCAAGAGACCCAGTACTTC. The chain carries TRBV6-5 and TRBJ2-5; the match to TRBD2 covers 11 bases. Germline CDR1 is MNHEY and CDR2 is SVGAGI. This CDR3 contains 15 residues. Trimming removed 7 bases from V and 2 bases from J; junction bases left unmatched: 6.

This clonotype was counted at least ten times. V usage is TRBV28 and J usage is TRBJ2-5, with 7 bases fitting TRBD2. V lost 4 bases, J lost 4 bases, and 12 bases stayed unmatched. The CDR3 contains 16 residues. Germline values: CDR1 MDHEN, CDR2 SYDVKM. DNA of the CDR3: TGTGCCAGCAGTTCACAACTAGCGCGAGAAAGAGAGACCCAGTACTTC. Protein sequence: CASSSQLARERETQYF.

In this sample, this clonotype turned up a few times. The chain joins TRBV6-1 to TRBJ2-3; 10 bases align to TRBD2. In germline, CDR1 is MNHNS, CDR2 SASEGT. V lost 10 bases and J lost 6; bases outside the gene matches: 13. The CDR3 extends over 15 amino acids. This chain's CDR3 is CATGWQREGRDTQYF. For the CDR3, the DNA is TGTGCCACAGGATGGCAGCGGGAGGGCCGGGATACGCAGTATTTT.

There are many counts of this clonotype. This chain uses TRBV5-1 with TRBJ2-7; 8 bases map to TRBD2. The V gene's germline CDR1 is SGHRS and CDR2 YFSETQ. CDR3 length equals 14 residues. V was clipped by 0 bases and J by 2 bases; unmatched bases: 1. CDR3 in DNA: TGCGCCAGCAGCTTGGAGGGACTAGCCTACGAGCAGTACTTC. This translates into CASSLEGLAYEQYF.

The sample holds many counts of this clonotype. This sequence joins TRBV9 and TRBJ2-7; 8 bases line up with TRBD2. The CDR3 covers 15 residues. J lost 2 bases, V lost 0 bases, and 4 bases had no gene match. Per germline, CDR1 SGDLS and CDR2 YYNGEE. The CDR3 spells CASSVASGGAYEQYF. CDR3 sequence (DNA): TGTGCCAGCAGCGTAGCTTCCGGGGGGGCCTACGAGCAGTACTTC.

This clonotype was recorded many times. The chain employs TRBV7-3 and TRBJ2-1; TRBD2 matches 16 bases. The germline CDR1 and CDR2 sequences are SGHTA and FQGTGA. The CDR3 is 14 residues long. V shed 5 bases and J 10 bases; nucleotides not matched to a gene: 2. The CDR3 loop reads CASSLGLAGGEQFF. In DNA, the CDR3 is TGTGCCAGCAGCCTGGGACTAGCGGGAGGGGAGCAGTTCTTC.

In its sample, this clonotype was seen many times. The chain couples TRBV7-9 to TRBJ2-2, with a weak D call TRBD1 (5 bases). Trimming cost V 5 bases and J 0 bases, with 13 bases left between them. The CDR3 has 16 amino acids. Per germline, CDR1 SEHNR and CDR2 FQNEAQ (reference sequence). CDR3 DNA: TGTGCCAGCAGCGGTAGGGGCCCTGCGAACACCGGGGAGCTGTTTTTT. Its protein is CASSGRGPANTGELFF. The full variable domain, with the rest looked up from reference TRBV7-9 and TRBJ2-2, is DTGVSQNPRHKITKRGQNVTFRCDPISEHNRLYWYRQTLGQGPEFLTYFQNEAQLEKSRLLSDRFSAERPKGSFSTLEIQRTEQGDSAMYLCASSGRGPANTGELFFGEGSRLTVL.

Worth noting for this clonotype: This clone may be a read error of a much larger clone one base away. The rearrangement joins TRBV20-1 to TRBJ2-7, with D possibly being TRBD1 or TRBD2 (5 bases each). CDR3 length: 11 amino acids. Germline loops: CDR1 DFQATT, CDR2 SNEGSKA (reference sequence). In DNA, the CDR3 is TGCAGGGAGGCAGGGAAATACGAGCAGTACTTC. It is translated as CREAGKYEQYF.

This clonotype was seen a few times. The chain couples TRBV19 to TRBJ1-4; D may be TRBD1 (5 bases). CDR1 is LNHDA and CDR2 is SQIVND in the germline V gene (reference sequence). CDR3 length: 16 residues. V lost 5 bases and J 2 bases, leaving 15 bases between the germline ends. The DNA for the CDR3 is TGTGCCAGTAGTCCCGTTCACGGGGCGACTAATGAAAAACTGTTTTTT. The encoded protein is CASSPVHGATNEKLFF.

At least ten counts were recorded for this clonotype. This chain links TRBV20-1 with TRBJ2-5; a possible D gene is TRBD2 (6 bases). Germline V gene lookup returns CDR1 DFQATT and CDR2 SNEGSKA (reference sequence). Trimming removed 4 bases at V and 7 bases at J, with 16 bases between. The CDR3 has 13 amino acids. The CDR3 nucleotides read TGCAGTGCTATCACTAGTGTGGGGGGGACCCAGTACTTC. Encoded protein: CSAITSVGGTQYF.

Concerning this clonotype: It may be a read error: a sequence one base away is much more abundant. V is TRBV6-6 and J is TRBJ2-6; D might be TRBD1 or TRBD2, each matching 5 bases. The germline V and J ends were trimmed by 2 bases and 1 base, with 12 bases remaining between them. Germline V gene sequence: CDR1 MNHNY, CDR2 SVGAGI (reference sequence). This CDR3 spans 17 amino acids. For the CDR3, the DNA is TGTGCCAGCAGTTACGTACGGGGCCTTTCTGGGGCCAACGTCCTGACTTTC. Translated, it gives CASSYVRGLSGANVLTF.

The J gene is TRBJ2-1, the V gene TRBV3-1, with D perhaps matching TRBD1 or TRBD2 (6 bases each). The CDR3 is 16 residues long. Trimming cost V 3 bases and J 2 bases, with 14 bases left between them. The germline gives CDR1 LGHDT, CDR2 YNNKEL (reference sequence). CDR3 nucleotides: TGTGCCAGCAGCCATAGAGGGGGGTTTACCTACAATGAGCAGTTCTTC. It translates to CASSHRGGFTYNEQFF.

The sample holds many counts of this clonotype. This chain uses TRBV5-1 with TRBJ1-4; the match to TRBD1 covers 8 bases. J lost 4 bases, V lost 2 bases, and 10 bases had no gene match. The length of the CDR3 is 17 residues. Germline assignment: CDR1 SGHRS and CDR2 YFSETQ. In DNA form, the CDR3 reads TGCGCCAGCAGCTTTCCAGGGGGCGGGATAGGTAATGAAAAACTGTTTTTT. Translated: CASSFPGGGIGNEKLFF.

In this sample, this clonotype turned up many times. CDR3: CSATRGTQEPPDTQYF. The CDR3, as DNA: TGCAGTGCTACCCGAGGTACCCAGGAGCCCCCAGATACGCAGTATTTT. The V call is TRBV20-1, the J call TRBJ2-3; no definite D call. Trimming took 4 bases from V and 4 from J, leaving 21 bases between them. CDR3 length equals 16 residues. Looked up from germline, CDR1 is DFQATT and CDR2 is SNEGSKA (reference sequence).

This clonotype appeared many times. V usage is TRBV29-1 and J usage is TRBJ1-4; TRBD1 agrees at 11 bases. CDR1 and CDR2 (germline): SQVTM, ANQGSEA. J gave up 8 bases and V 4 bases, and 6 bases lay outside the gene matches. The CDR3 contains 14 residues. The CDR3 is CSVGTGGAGEKLFF. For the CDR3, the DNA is TGCAGCGTTGGGACAGGGGGCGCAGGGGAAAAACTGTTTTTT.

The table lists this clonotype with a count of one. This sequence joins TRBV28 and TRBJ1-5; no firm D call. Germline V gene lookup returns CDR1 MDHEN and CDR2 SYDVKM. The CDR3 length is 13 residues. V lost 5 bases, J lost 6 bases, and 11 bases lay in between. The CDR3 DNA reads TGTGCCAGCAGTACCAGTGATGGTCAGCCCCAGCATTTT. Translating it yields CASSTSDGQPQHF.

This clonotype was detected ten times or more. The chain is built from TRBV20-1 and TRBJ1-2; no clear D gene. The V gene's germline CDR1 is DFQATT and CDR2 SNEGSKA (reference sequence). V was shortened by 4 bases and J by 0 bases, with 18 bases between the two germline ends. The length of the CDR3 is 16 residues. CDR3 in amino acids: CSANTASADANYGYTF. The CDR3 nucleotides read TGCAGTGCTAATACAGCTTCGGCAGATGCTAACTATGGCTACACCTTC.

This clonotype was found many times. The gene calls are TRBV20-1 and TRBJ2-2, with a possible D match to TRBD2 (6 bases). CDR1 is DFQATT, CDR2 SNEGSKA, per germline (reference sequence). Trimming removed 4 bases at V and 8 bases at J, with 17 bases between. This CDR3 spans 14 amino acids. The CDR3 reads CSATPGLEGGELFF. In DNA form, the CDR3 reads TGCAGTGCTACTCCGGGACTCGAGGGTGGGGAGCTGTTTTTT.

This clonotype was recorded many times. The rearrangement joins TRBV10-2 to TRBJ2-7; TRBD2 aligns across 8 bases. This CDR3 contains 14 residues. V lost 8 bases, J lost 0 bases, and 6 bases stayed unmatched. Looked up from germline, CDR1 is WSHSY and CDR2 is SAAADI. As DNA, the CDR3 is TGCGCCAGCGGCCAGCGGGGGAGCTCCTACGAGCAGTACTTC. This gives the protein CASGQRGSSYEQYF.

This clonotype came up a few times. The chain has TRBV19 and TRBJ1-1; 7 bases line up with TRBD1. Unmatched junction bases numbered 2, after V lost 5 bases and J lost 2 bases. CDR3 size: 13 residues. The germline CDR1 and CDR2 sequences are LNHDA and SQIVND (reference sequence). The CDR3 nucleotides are TGTGCCAGTAGTTGGGACAGAAACACTGAAGCTTTCTTT. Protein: CASSWDRNTEAFF.

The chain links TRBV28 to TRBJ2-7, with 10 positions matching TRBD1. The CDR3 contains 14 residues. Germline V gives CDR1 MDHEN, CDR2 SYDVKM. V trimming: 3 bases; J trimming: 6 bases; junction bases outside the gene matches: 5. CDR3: CASSFGTGVGEQYF. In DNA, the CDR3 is TGTGCCAGCAGTTTTGGGACAGGGGTCGGCGAGCAGTACTTC.

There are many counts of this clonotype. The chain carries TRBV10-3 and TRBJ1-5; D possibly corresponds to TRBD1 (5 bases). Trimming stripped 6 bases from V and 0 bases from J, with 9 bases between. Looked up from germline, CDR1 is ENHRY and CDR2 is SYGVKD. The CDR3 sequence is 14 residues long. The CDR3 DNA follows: TGTGCCATCAGCGCTGGGGGTAGCAATCAGCCCCAGCATTTT. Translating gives CAISAGGSNQPQHF.

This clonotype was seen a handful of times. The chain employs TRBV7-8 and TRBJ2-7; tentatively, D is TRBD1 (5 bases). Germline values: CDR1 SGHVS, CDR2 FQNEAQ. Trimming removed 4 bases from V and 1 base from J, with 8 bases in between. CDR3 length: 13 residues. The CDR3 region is CASSWGSSYEQYF. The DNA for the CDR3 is TGTGCCAGCAGCTGGGGCAGTTCCTACGAGCAGTACTTC.

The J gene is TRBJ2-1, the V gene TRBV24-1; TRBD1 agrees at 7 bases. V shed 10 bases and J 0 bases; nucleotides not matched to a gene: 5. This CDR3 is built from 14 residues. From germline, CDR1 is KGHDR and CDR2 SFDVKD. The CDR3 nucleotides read TGTGCCACTGGGACAGTGAGCTCCTACAATGAGCAGTTCTTC. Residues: CATGTVSSYNEQFF.

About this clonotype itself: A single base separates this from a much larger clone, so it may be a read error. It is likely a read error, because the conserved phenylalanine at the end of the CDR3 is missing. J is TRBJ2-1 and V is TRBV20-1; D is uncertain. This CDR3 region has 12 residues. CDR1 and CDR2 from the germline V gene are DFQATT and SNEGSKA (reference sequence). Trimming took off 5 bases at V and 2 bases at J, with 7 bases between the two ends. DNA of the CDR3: TGCAGTGCTGCAGTACCCTACAATGAGCAGTTCTCC. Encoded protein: CSAAVPYNEQFS.

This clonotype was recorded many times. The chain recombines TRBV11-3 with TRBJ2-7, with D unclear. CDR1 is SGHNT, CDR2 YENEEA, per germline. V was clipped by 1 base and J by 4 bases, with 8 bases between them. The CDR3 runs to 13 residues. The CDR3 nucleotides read TGTGCCAGCAGCTTAGGATCAAATTACGAGCAGTACTTC. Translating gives CASSLGSNYEQYF. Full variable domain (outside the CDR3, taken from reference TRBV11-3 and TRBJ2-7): EAGVVQSPRYKIIEKKQPVAFWCNPISGHNTLYWYLQNLGQGPELLIRYENEEAVDDSQLPKDRFSAERLKGVDSTLKIQPAELGDSAVYLCASSLGSNYEQYFGPGTRLTVT.

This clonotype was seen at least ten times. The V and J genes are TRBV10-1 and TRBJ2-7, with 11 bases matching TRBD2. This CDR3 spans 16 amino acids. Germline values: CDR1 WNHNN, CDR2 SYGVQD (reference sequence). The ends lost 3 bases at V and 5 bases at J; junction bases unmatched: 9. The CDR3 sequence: CASSESSGRSLDEQYF. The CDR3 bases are TGCGCCAGCAGTGAATCTAGCGGGAGGAGTCTAGACGAGCAGTACTTC.

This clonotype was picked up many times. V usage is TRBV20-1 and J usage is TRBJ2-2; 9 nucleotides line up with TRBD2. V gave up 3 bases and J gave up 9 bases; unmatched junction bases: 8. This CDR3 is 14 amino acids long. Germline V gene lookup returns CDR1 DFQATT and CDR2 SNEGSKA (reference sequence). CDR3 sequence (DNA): TGCAGTGCTAGGCCGGGACTAGCCTCCCGGGAGCTGTTTTTT. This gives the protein CSARPGLASRELFF.

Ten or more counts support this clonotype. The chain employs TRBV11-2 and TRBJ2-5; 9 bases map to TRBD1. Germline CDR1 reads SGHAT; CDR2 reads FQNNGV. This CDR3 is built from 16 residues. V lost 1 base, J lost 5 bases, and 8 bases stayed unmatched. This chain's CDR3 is CASSLATGGIGETQYF. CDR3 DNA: TGTGCCAGCAGCTTAGCTACAGGGGGCATTGGGGAGACCCAGTACTTC.

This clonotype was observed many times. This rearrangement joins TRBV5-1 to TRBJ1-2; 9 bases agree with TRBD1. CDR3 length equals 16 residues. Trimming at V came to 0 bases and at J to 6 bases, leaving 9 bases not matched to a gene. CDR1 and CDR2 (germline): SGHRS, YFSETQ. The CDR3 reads CASSLAQTGTGNGYTF. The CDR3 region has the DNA TGCGCCAGCAGCTTGGCGCAGACCGGGACAGGGAATGGCTACACCTTC.

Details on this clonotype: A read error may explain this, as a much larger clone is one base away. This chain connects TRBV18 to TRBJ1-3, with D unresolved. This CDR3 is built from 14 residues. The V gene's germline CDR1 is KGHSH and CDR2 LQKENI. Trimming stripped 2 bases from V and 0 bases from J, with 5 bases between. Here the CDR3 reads CASSPSDSGNTIYF. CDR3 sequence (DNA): TGTGCCAGCTCACCATCCGACTCTGGAAACACCATATATTTT.

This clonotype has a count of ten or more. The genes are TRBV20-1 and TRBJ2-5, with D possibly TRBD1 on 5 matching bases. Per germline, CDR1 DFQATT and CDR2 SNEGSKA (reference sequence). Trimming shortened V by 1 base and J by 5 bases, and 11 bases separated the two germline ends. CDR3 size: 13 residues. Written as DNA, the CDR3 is TGCAGTGCTAGAGTTCAGGGTAGCGAGACCCAGTACTTC. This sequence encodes CSARVQGSETQYF.